The 23 T cell receptor beta chains listed next were all sequenced from one sample in a study of post-analysis software for immune sequencing data. Study conclusions and caveats: Roughly five TRBV segments appeared more often in patients than in controls, and TRBV5-6, TRBV5-1 and TRBV20-1 were among these.

Unique molecular identifiers were present in the TCR beta cDNA libraries. Using its own MiXCR run on the PCR reads, TCRdb lists one record per CDR3 protein. The table has hundreds of thousands of distinct CDR3 sequences, around 40% seen once; the top ten hold 9.5% to 13%. Their recognized antigens are unknown. The specimen sequenced was blood. The receptors derive from a girl aged 10-17 years with multiple sclerosis.

V is TRBV7-6 and J is TRBJ2-7, with D tentatively TRBD2 (6 bases). The CDR3 loop spans 16 amino acids. Germline V CDR1 and CDR2: SGHVS, FNYEAQ. The V gene lost 1 base and the J gene lost 1 base, with 14 bases spanning the gap. The CDR3 here is CASSLDTGVYSYEQYF. The CDR3 region has the DNA TGTGCCAGCAGCTTAGATACGGGAGTTTATTCCTACGAGCAGTACTTC.

The V and J genes are TRBV28 and TRBJ2-5; the D is unclear. V gave up 6 bases and J gave up 5 bases, with 16 bases separating them. Germline lookup yields CDR1 MDHEN and CDR2 SYDVKM. This CDR3 has 14 residues. The CDR3 DNA reads as TGTGCCAGCAGGGGTGGTTTTGTTGCGGAGACCCAGTACTTC. Its protein is CASRGGFVAETQYF.

The J gene is TRBJ2-1, the V gene TRBV20-1; either TRBD1 or TRBD2 may supply D (5 bases each). This CDR3 is 13 amino acids long. Germline V gene lookup returns CDR1 DFQATT and CDR2 SNEGSKA (reference sequence). Trimming left V 6 bases short and J 4 bases short, with 13 bases between. CDR3 in amino acids: CSAVQGPYNEQFF. CDR3 bases: TGCAGTGCCGTCCAGGGACCGTACAATGAGCAGTTCTTC.

This chain connects TRBV11-1 to TRBJ1-2; tentatively, D is TRBD1 (5 bases). Trimming removed 2 bases at V and 4 bases at J, with 11 bases between. This CDR3 spans 14 amino acids. Germline V gene lookup returns CDR1 SGHAT and CDR2 FQDESV (reference sequence). CDR3 region: CASSLQGRPYGYTF. The DNA of the CDR3 is TGTGCCAGCAGCTTACAGGGTCGCCCCTATGGCTACACCTTC. The entire variable domain, with the rest obtained from reference TRBV11-1 and TRBJ1-2, is as follows: EAEVAQSPRYKITEKSQAVAFWCDPISGHATLYWYRQILGQGPELLVQFQDESVVDDSQLPKDRFSAERLKGVDSTLKIQPAELGDSAMYLCASSLQGRPYGYTFGSGTRLTVV.

The gene calls are TRBV7-9 and TRBJ1-2; D unclear. The germline gives CDR1 SEHNR, CDR2 FQNEAQ (reference sequence). This CDR3 region has 13 residues. The V end lost 7 bases, the J end lost 5 bases, and 14 bases lay between the germline ends. The CDR3 loop is CASKPDGPYGYTF. The CDR3 nucleotides are TGTGCCAGCAAACCTGACGGGCCTTATGGCTACACCTTC.

The CDR3 sequence: CASSLGQGPADTQYF. The CDR3 nucleotides are TGTGCCAGCAGCTTGGGACAGGGACCAGCAGATACGCAGTATTTT. The chain combines TRBV7-9 with TRBJ2-3; 9 nucleotides agree with TRBD1. The CDR3 is made up of 15 amino acids. Germline lookup yields CDR1 SEHNR and CDR2 FQNEAQ (reference sequence). After removal of 3 bases from V and 4 bases from J, the junction contained 5 bases not matched to a gene.

V and J are TRBV15 and TRBJ2-1; a weak D match, TRBD1 (6 bases). Germline CDR1 LNHNV, CDR2 YYDKDF (reference sequence). With 0 bases removed from V and 7 bases from J, the gap between germline ends came to 13 bases. This CDR3 is built from 15 residues. The CDR3 nucleotides read TGTGCCACCAGCAGAGATGGGACATGGGGGAATGAGCAGTTCTTC. As protein: CATSRDGTWGNEQFF.

V gene TRBV20-1 combines with J gene TRBJ2-1; 13 nucleotides line up with TRBD2. The CDR3 consists of 15 residues. Germline values: CDR1 DFQATT, CDR2 SNEGSKA (reference sequence). After removal of 4 bases from V and 9 bases from J, the junction contained 9 bases not matched to a gene. CDR3 sequence: CSANERTSGSSEQFF. The CDR3 DNA is TGCAGTGCTAACGAGAGGACTAGCGGGAGCAGTGAGCAGTTCTTC.

This clonotype has only one observation. The chain joins TRBV10-3 to TRBJ2-7; the D call may be TRBD1 or TRBD2 (5 bases each). Germline lookup yields CDR1 ENHRY and CDR2 SYGVKD. The length of the CDR3 is 15 residues. The CDR3 sequence is CTATAGTRSSYEQYF. The DNA of the CDR3 is TGTACCGCAACGGCCGGGACCCGAAGCTCCTACGAGCAGTACTTC.

A word on this clonotype: A much larger clone differs by one base, so this may be a read error. The chain joins TRBV12-3 or TRBV12-4 to TRBJ2-1; no definite D call. The CDR3 totals 10 residues. The CDR3 is CASSFGERFF. The CDR3 DNA reads as TGTGCCAGCAGTTTCGGAGAGCGGTTCTTC.

This clonotype was counted a single time. This chain links TRBV3-1 with TRBJ2-1; D not resolved. CDR1 is LGHDT and CDR2 is YNNKEL in the germline V gene (reference sequence). With 4 bases removed from V and 11 bases from J, the gap between germline ends came to 12 bases. The CDR3 consists of 12 residues. DNA for the CDR3: TGTGCCAGCAGCCTCCGGTCCCTGAAGCAGTTCTTC. Encoded protein: CASSLRSLKQFF.

The V call is TRBV28, the J call TRBJ1-2; 7 bases map to TRBD1. This CDR3 region has 17 residues. V was pared by 2 bases and J by 5 bases, with 14 bases of the junction left unmatched. Germline lookup yields CDR1 MDHEN and CDR2 SYDVKM. The CDR3 DNA reads TGTGCCAGCAGTTTACCTCTGACAGGGCTGATTAGTTATGGCTACACCTTC. It yields the protein CASSLPLTGLISYGYTF.

The chain links TRBV5-4 to TRBJ2-5; a possible D gene is TRBD1 (6 bases). Trimming stripped 4 bases from V and 3 bases from J, with 10 bases between. This CDR3 contains 13 residues. Germline V gene lookup returns CDR1 SGHNT and CDR2 YYREEE (reference sequence). CDR3 in amino acids: CASSLGDKETQYF. The CDR3 DNA reads TGTGCCAGCAGCCTGGGGGACAAAGAGACCCAGTACTTC.

The chain carries TRBV20-1 and TRBJ1-1; weak D call: TRBD1 (5 bases). The CDR3 extends over 15 amino acids. Germline loops: CDR1 DFQATT, CDR2 SNEGSKA (reference sequence). V dropped 1 base and J dropped 4 bases, with 16 bases sitting between them. For the CDR3, the DNA is TGCAGTGCTAGAGGAAGCCACGGGACCCTCACTGAAGCTTTCTTT. Amino acid sequence: CSARGSHGTLTEAFF.

The table lists this clonotype with a few counts. This chain joins TRBV28 and TRBJ2-3; TRBD1 is a possible D gene (5 bases). The CDR3 is made up of 13 amino acids. From germline, CDR1 is MDHEN and CDR2 SYDVKM. Trimming shortened V by 6 bases and J by 0 bases, and 7 bases separated the two germline ends. The CDR3 loop is CASRGDSTDTQYF. The CDR3 DNA sequence: TGTGCCAGCAGAGGGGATAGCACAGATACGCAGTATTTT. Combining the CDR3 with reference TRBV28 and TRBJ2-3 gives the whole variable domain DVKVTQSSRYLVKRTGEKVFLECVQDMDHENMFWYRQDPGLGLRLIYFSYDVKMKEKGDIPEGYSVSREKKERFSLILESASTNQTSMYLCASRGDSTDTQYFGPGTRLTVL.

V is TRBV7-3 and J is TRBJ2-1; D might be TRBD1 (7 bases). Germline CDR1 reads SGHTA; CDR2 reads FQGTGA. There are 15 residues in the CDR3. V was pared by 7 bases and J by 5 bases, with 18 bases between. This CDR3 reads CASNSRGVPHNEQFF. The DNA for the CDR3 is TGTGCCAGCAACTCCAGGGGGGTCCCACACAATGAGCAGTTCTTC.

The V gene is TRBV5-1, the J gene TRBJ1-2; 7 bases are a match to TRBD1. The V and J ends lost 0 bases and 7 bases, in that order; junction bases with no gene match: 12. This CDR3 has 16 amino acids. The germline V gene has CDR1 SGHRS and CDR2 YFSETQ. The CDR3 coding sequence is TGCGCCAGCAGCTTGGCTGGGACAGCTCTCCGTGGTGGCTACACCTTC. Its translation is CASSLAGTALRGGYTF.

The chain uses TRBV7-2 and TRBJ2-1; 7 bases map to TRBD2. Per the germline V gene, CDR1 is SGHTA and CDR2 is FQGNSA. V shed 2 bases and J 0 bases; nucleotides not matched to a gene: 7. The CDR3 runs 17 residues. The CDR3 sequence is CASSLREGRSSYNEQFF. CDR3 coding DNA: TGTGCCAGCAGCTTAAGGGAGGGGCGAAGCTCCTACAATGAGCAGTTCTTC.

This clonotype was counted between two and nine times. V is TRBV6-6 and J is TRBJ1-5; 7 bases are a match to TRBD1. Trimming removed 5 bases from V and 2 bases from J; junction bases left unmatched: 9. The CDR3 has 16 residues. CDR1 is MNHNY, CDR2 SVGAGI, per germline (reference sequence). The CDR3 DNA reads as TGTGCCAGCAGTCCACAGGGGATGGGGGGCAATCAGCCCCAGCATTTT. Its translation is CASSPQGMGGNQPQHF.

In its sample, this clonotype was seen a few times. The chain is built from TRBV20-1 and TRBJ2-1, with 9 bases matching TRBD1. Germline loops: CDR1 DFQATT, CDR2 SNEGSKA (reference sequence). The CDR3 has 15 residues. With V trimmed by 3 bases and J by 7 bases, 10 bases remained unmatched. The CDR3 region is CSARDLQGAGNEQFF. In nucleotides, the CDR3 is TGCAGTGCTAGGGATTTACAGGGGGCAGGTAATGAGCAGTTCTTC.

The chain is built from TRBV7-2 and TRBJ2-4, with D perhaps TRBD1 or TRBD2 (5 bases each). The CDR3 extends over 14 amino acids. Germline lookup yields CDR1 SGHTA and CDR2 FQGNSA. Trimming stripped 1 base from V and 13 bases from J, with 17 bases between. The CDR3 bases are TGTGCCAGCAGCTTAGGGTCCTTAGAAGGGGAGCAGTACTTC. Translation: CASSLGSLEGEQYF. Variable domain in full (rest from reference TRBV7-2 and TRBJ2-4): GAGVSQSPSNKVTEKGKDVELRCDPISGHTALYWYRQSLGQGLEFLIYFQGNSAPDKSGLPSDRFSAERTGGSVSTLTIQRTQQEDSAVYLCASSLGSLEGEQYFGAGTRLSVL.

This rearrangement joins TRBV6-6 to TRBJ2-1, with TRBD2 matching over 8 bases. The CDR3 loop spans 17 amino acids. Germline V gene sequence: CDR1 MNHNY, CDR2 SVGAGI (reference sequence). V lost 0 bases, J lost 3 bases, and 7 bases stayed unmatched. In DNA, the CDR3 is TGTGCCAGCAGTTACTCCGGGAGTAGCGGGGTCTACAATGAGCAGTTCTTC. Its translation: CASSYSGSSGVYNEQFF.

There are a few counts of this clonotype. V and J are TRBV20-1 and TRBJ2-6; D tentatively reads TRBD1 or TRBD2 (5 bases each). Germline V lookup: CDR1 DFQATT, CDR2 SNEGSKA (reference sequence). V was cut by 6 bases and J by 0 bases, with 15 bases left in between. This CDR3 contains 16 residues. In nucleotides, the CDR3 is TGCAGTGCCAAAAGGGACGGCATCTCTGGGGCCAACGTCCTGACTTTC. Translated, it gives CSAKRDGISGANVLTF.